This TCR beta chain emerged from a study of OX40 agonist ivuxolimab in advanced cancers. For the study in its entirety: Ivuxolimab was an agonistic, fully human IgG2 monoclonal antibody directed against OX40 (CD134), a costimulatory receptor. Intravenous ivuxolimab was administered to patients every 2 weeks at six dose levels: 0.01, 0.1, 0.3, 1.5, 3 and 10 mg/kg. Prior anti-PD-1, anti-PD-L1 or anti-CTLA-4 therapy was permitted, and checkpoint inhibitors had been received by approximately 39% of dose-escalation patients. Partial responses were achieved by three dose-escalation patients, of whom one had hepatocellular carcinoma and two had cutaneous melanoma. Of the 52 patients in dose escalation, approximately 20 had hepatocellular carcinoma, about 15 had melanoma, 9 had renal cell carcinoma and 9 had head and neck cancer. In the dose-escalation cohort, 75% to 90% of patients were male, and the mean age was 60 years with a range of roughly 23 to 79. The purpose of peripheral TCRbeta sequencing was to test whether ivuxolimab changed TCR sequence diversity and led to clonal T-cell expansion. The paper reports the monotherapy dose-escalation portion (N of about 47 patients) of the phase I ivuxolimab trial.

Findings and caveats that apply to the study as a whole: On average, CD8+ T cells showed more expanded clones than CD4+ T cells after ivuxolimab. Low levels of normalized T-cell clonal expansion were also seen in some patients who did not respond. At doses of 0.1 to 3.0 mg/kg, clonal expansion of both CD4+ and CD8+ T cells in blood was seen between baseline and week 6. In partial responders in the 0.1-3.0 mg/kg groups, normalized peripheral clonal expansion was found to be among the lowest, especially among CD8+ T cells. Which antigens the clonally expanded peripheral T cells were specific for was not determined.

The trial excluded patients who had a history of autoimmune disease or who were on systemic immunosuppression. Peripheral blood for TCR sequencing was collected from all dose cohorts at baseline, on cycle 4 day 1, and on cycle 7 day 1. Samples came from an open-label, multicenter, first-in-human phase I dose-escalation trial of ivuxolimab. The trial enrolled adults with locally advanced or metastatic head and neck squamous cell, hepatocellular, melanoma or renal cell carcinoma. Before TCR sequencing, CD4+ T cells and CD8+ T cells were sorted from peripheral blood as separate populations. Comments on this clone: The clone's antigen remains unknown. Base qualities are not recorded, but no much larger clone differs from it by a single base.

To sequence the TCRbeta CDR3 region, genomic DNA was isolated from the sorted cells. The immunoSEQ Assay was used for sequencing of TCRbeta CDR3 regions. In its TCRdb copy, this immuneACCESS table keeps in-frame sequences only and misses some clones. Where compared with another copy, unresolved V genes explain less than half of these, and the others have no known cause. The sample table contains roughly 80,000 clones; only one count was recorded for about 85% of them. The top ten constitute under 2% of the sample. From its cysteine to its phenylalanine, the CDR3 spans 16 amino acids. The only DNA kept is the CDR3, 48 bases in frame from the first base. Via the germline V gene, CDR1 is SQVTM and CDR2 ANQGSEA. The junction shows trimming of 6 bases on V and 4 bases on J, and the gene matches do not reach 17 bases of it.

The rearranged segments are TRBV29-1 and TRBJ2-5, with 7 bases matching TRBD2. The sample was CD4+ or CD8+ T cells sorted from blood, taken in a trial of the OX40 agonist ivuxolimab. This sequence was found in an adult with an advanced solid tumor such as melanoma, head and neck, liver or kidney cancer. The base sequence is TGCAGCGTGGGGGGGTTCCTGACCACCCGGGGAGAGACCCAGTACTTC. Translated, it reads CSVGGFLTTRGETQYF.